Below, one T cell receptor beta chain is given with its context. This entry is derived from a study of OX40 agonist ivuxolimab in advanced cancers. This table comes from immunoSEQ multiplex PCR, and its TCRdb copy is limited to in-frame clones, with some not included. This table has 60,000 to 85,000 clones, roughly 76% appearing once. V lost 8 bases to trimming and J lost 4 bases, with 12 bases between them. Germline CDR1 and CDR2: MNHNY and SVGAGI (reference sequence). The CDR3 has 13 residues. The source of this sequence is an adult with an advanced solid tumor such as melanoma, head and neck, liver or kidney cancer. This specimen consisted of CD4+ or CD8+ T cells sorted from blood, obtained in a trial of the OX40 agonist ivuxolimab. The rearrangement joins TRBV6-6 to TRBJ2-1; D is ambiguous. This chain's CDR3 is CASATLRYNEQFF. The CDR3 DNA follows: TGTGCCAGCGCCACCCTTAGGTACAATGAGCAGTTCTTC.